This T cell receptor beta chain emerged from a study of CXCR3-negative and CXCR3-positive naive CD8 T cells. Findings and caveats of the study: Naive CXCR3-positive cells had TRB CDR3s more hydrophobic than those of CXCR3-negative naive cells.

The authors prepared UMI-labeled TRB cDNA libraries by 5' RACE. With the 5' RACE reads reprocessed, TCRdb shows one record per CDR3 protein and no DNA. This table holds 110,000 or so distinct CDR3 sequences. CDR3 length equals 15 residues. The germline V gene has CDR1 SQVTM and CDR2 ANQGSEA. Details on this clonotype: The antigen is not known.

This receptor was taken from a human donor in good health. Some clones in this sample may be carry-over from other donors' samples. The sequenced sample was naive CXCR3+ CD8+ T cells from blood. Subset indicated: CD45RO-CCR7+CD27+CD95- naive CD8+ T cells expressing CXCR3 (TNR3+). The gene calls are TRBV29-1 and TRBJ2-1; TCRdb indicates TRBD2, and absent DNA this call remains unverified. CDR3: CSVELAGALGNEQFF.